A selection of T cell receptor beta chains follows, all from one sample in a study of T cell responses to AZD1222 COVID-19 vaccine. Clones were sequenced by immunoSEQ multiplex PCR, and TCRdb holds only the in-frame ones, with some missing. The data show some 150,000 clones, 92% seen once. This sample comprised peripheral blood, obtained on day 0 of MenACWY control vaccination. The receptors originated from an adult in good health. CDR3s include the opening cysteine and the closing phenylalanine or tryptophan. A D gene is named only where the DNA matches it firmly. The size field is filled for only some rows; it gives once, few, many or a size class.

D gene: -
clone size: -
V gene: TRBV18
J gene: TRBJ2-5
CDR3 DNA: TGTGCCAGCTCACCACCGCTCGCTCAAGAGACCCAGTACTTC
CDR3 protein: CASSPPLAQETQYF

D gene: -
clone size: -
V gene: TRBV4-1
J gene: TRBJ2-7
CDR3 DNA: TGCGCCAGCAGCCAGGGGGGCAGGACTGACTACGAGCAGTACTTC
CDR3 protein: CASSQGGRTDYEQYF

D gene: -
clone size: -
V gene: TRBV7-2
J gene: TRBJ1-5
CDR3 DNA: TGTGCCAGCAGCTTAGTGGAGAATCAGCCCCAGCATTTT
CDR3 protein: CASSLVENQPQHF

D gene: -
clone size: -
V gene: TRBV5-4
J gene: TRBJ2-1
CDR3 DNA: TGTGCCAGCAGCTTGGATCCAGGGGGGTTTAGGAATGAGCAGTTCTTC
CDR3 protein: CASSLDPGGFRNEQFF

D gene: -
clone size: -
V gene: TRBV6-5
J gene: TRBJ2-7
CDR3 DNA: TGTGCCAGCACCCGATTTAGCTACGAGCAGTACTTC
CDR3 protein: CASTRFSYEQYF

D gene: -
clone size: -
V gene: TRBV29-1
J gene: TRBJ1-2
CDR3 DNA: TGCAGCGTTGCTCTAATACCCCCTAACTATGGCTACACCTTC
CDR3 protein: CSVALIPPNYGYTF

D gene: -
clone size: once
V gene: TRBV7-3
J gene: TRBJ1-1
CDR3 DNA: TGTGCCAGCAAAAGACTTGGGACTGAAGCTTTCTTT
CDR3 protein: CASKRLGTEAFF

D gene: -
clone size: -
V gene: TRBV27
J gene: TRBJ1-3
CDR3 DNA: TGTGCCAGCAGTGCCCGGGGGGATCCTGGAAACACCATATATTTT
CDR3 protein: CASSARGDPGNTIYF

D gene: -
clone size: -
V gene: TRBV6-5
J gene: TRBJ1-2
CDR3 DNA: TGTGCCAGCAGTTACCGGACAGCTTATGGCTACACCTTC
CDR3 protein: CASSYRTAYGYTF

D gene: -
clone size: -
V gene: TRBV24-1
J gene: TRBJ2-3
CDR3 DNA: TGTGCCACCAGTGATTTGGGCAGCAGTACAGATACGCAGTATTTT
CDR3 protein: CATSDLGSSTDTQYF

D gene: -
clone size: -
V gene: TRBV24-1
J gene: TRBJ2-6
CDR3 DNA: TGTGCCACCAGTGATCCCAGCACTGGGGCCAACGTCCTGACTTTC
CDR3 protein: CATSDPSTGANVLTF

D gene: TRBD1
clone size: few
V gene: TRBV4-1
J gene: TRBJ2-7
CDR3 DNA: TGCGCCAGCAGCCAAGGGCCGGGACAGGGGTTCCACGAGCAGTACTTC
CDR3 protein: CASSQGPGQGFHEQYF

D gene: -
clone size: -
V gene: TRBV7-3
J gene: TRBJ2-1
CDR3 DNA: TGTGCCAGCAGCTTAGGCGCGGTCAATGAGCAGTTCTTC
CDR3 protein: CASSLGAVNEQFF

D gene: -
clone size: -
V gene: TRBV6-5
J gene: TRBJ2-7
CDR3 DNA: TGTGCCAGCAGTCATAATGGGCCGCAGTACTTC
CDR3 protein: CASSHNGPQYF

D gene: -
clone size: -
V gene: TRBV27
J gene: TRBJ1-1
CDR3 DNA: TGTGCCAGCAGGCCGGGACCGGGGGGCACTGAAGCTTTCTTT
CDR3 protein: CASRPGPGGTEAFF

D gene: -
clone size: -
V gene: TRBV15
J gene: TRBJ1-1
CDR3 DNA: TGTGCCACCAGCAGAGATCCTCAGGGATGGGGAAACACTGAAGCTTTCTTT
CDR3 protein: CATSRDPQGWGNTEAFF

D gene: TRBD2
clone size: -
V gene: TRBV15
J gene: TRBJ2-1
CDR3 DNA: TGTGCCACCAGCAGAGATTCGAGCGGGGGGTACAATGAGCAGTTCTTC
CDR3 protein: CATSRDSSGGYNEQFF

D gene: -
clone size: few
V gene: TRBV19
J gene: TRBJ2-7
CDR3 DNA: TGTGCCAGTAGGCCCGGGATGGGACAACCTGGACAGTTC
CDR3 protein: CASRPGMGQPGQF

D gene: -
clone size: -
V gene: TRBV30
J gene: TRBJ1-5
CDR3 DNA: TGTGCCTCCATTTGTCAGCCCCAGCATTTT
CDR3 protein: CASICQPQHF

D gene: TRBD2
clone size: -
V gene: TRBV14
J gene: TRBJ2-1
CDR3 DNA: TGTGCCAGCAGCCCCAGACTAGCCCTTAATGAGCAGTTCTTC
CDR3 protein: CASSPRLALNEQFF

D gene: TRBD1
clone size: -
V gene: TRBV19
J gene: TRBJ2-1
CDR3 DNA: TGTGCCAGTAGGAAACGGGACAGGGACAGTGAGCAGTTCTTC
CDR3 protein: CASRKRDRDSEQFF

D gene: -
clone size: -
V gene: TRBV27
J gene: TRBJ1-1
CDR3 DNA: TGTGCCAGCAGCGAGGGGACCATGAACACTGAAGCTTTCTTT
CDR3 protein: CASSEGTMNTEAFF

D gene: -
clone size: -
V gene: TRBV7-2
J gene: TRBJ1-4
CDR3 DNA: TGTGCCAGCAGCTTTCTTCGGGGGGAAAAACTGTTTTTT
CDR3 protein: CASSFLRGEKLFF

D gene: -
clone size: -
V gene: TRBV18
J gene: TRBJ1-2
CDR3 DNA: TGTGCCAGCTCACACAGGGACGGAAAATATGGCTACACCTTC
CDR3 protein: CASSHRDGKYGYTF

D gene: TRBD1
clone size: -
V gene: TRBV7-2
J gene: TRBJ2-7
CDR3 DNA: TGTGCCAGCAGCCGGGGACAGGGAACAGGTTACTACGAGCAGTACTTC
CDR3 protein: CASSRGQGTGYYEQYF

D gene: TRBD1
clone size: few
V gene: TRBV6-5
J gene: TRBJ2-2
CDR3 DNA: TGTGCCACAAGGGGACAGATAAACACCGGGGAGCTGTTTTTT
CDR3 protein: CATRGQINTGELFF

D gene: TRBD2
clone size: -
V gene: TRBV19
J gene: TRBJ2-3
CDR3 DNA: TGTGCCAGTAGTATATGGCAGGCGGGAGAGTTGACAGATACGCAGTATTTT
CDR3 protein: CASSIWQAGELTDTQYF

D gene: -
clone size: -
V gene: TRBV29-1
J gene: TRBJ1-1
CDR3 DNA: TGCAGCGTTGGGGGCCTAAGAGAAACTGAAGCTTTCTTT
CDR3 protein: CSVGGLRETEAFF

D gene: TRBD2
clone size: once
V gene: TRBV9
J gene: TRBJ2-3
CDR3 DNA: TGTGCCAGCAGCGTAGACCCCATAGCGGGAATGGGCGATACGCAGTATTTT
CDR3 protein: CASSVDPIAGMGDTQYF

D gene: TRBD1
clone size: -
V gene: TRBV3-1/TRBV3-2
J gene: TRBJ1-4
CDR3 DNA: TGTGCCAGCAGCGCCCGGGGAGGGACAGTGGCTGAAAAACTGTTTTTT
CDR3 protein: CASSARGGTVAEKLFF

D gene: -
clone size: -
V gene: TRBV19
J gene: TRBJ2-2
CDR3 DNA: TGTGCCAGTAACCGGGACGAGGGGGTCACCGGGGAGCTGTTTTTT
CDR3 protein: CASNRDEGVTGELFF

D gene: TRBD1
clone size: -
V gene: TRBV3-1/TRBV3-2
J gene: TRBJ1-3
CDR3 DNA: TGTGCCAGCAGCCAAGTCAGGGGTGGACAGGGGGCAAGCACCATATATTTT
CDR3 protein: CASSQVRGGQGASTIYF

D gene: -
clone size: -
V gene: TRBV18
J gene: TRBJ1-2
CDR3 DNA: TGTGCCAGCTCACCACCGAGGGTCACTTCTAACTATGGCTACACCTTC
CDR3 protein: CASSPPRVTSNYGYTF

D gene: -
clone size: -
V gene: TRBV6-5
J gene: TRBJ1-1
CDR3 DNA: TGTGCCAGCAGTCGCCAGGACTTAGGGGGCACTGAAGCTTTCTTT
CDR3 protein: CASSRQDLGGTEAFF

D gene: TRBD2
clone size: -
V gene: TRBV6-5
J gene: TRBJ2-1
CDR3 DNA: TGTGCCATCCGTAGACTAGCGGGAGGTAGTGAGCAGTTCTTC
CDR3 protein: CAIRRLAGGSEQFF

D gene: -
clone size: -
V gene: TRBV28
J gene: TRBJ2-6
CDR3 DNA: TGTGCCAGCAGCTTGGATCTCGGGGTCCGTGCTGGGGCCAACGTCCTGACTTTC
CDR3 protein: CASSLDLGVRAGANVLTF

D gene: TRBD1
clone size: few
V gene: TRBV5-8
J gene: TRBJ1-2
CDR3 DNA: TGTGCCAGCAGCTCAGAAGGGGACAGGGGGCGCCGCGACTATGGCTACACCTTC
CDR3 protein: CASSSEGDRGRRDYGYTF

D gene: -
clone size: -
V gene: TRBV18
J gene: TRBJ2-3
CDR3 DNA: TGTGCCAGCTCACCAGTCCCCGGGACAGATACGCAGTATTTT
CDR3 protein: CASSPVPGTDTQYF

D gene: TRBD1
clone size: -
V gene: TRBV6-5
J gene: TRBJ1-2
CDR3 DNA: TGTGCCAGCAGTTTGGACAGGGGGCAATACTATGGCTACACCTTC
CDR3 protein: CASSLDRGQYYGYTF

D gene: TRBD2
clone size: -
V gene: TRBV4-2
J gene: TRBJ2-7
CDR3 DNA: TGTGCCAGCAGCCATGTTAGCGGGAGTCTCGCCTACGAGCAGTACTTC
CDR3 protein: CASSHVSGSLAYEQYF

D gene: -
clone size: -
V gene: TRBV4-3
J gene: TRBJ1-2
CDR3 DNA: TGCGCCAGCAGCCAAGATAGGGAGAGCGTAGGGACCTATGGCTACACCTTC
CDR3 protein: CASSQDRESVGTYGYTF

D gene: TRBD1
clone size: -
V gene: TRBV7-2
J gene: TRBJ1-2
CDR3 DNA: TGTGCCAGCAGTTATACAGGGGAAGTGAGAGGCTACACCTTC
CDR3 protein: CASSYTGEVRGYTF

D gene: TRBD2
clone size: -
V gene: TRBV4-2
J gene: TRBJ2-3
CDR3 DNA: TGTGCCAGCAGCCAAAGCCGACTAGCGAGAAGATCCACAGATACGCAGTATTTT
CDR3 protein: CASSQSRLARRSTDTQYF

D gene: TRBD1
clone size: -
V gene: TRBV19
J gene: TRBJ1-1
CDR3 DNA: TGTGCCAGTAGTGACGCAGGGGGCAAGTCTGAAGCTTTCTTT
CDR3 protein: CASSDAGGKSEAFF

D gene: -
clone size: -
V gene: TRBV7-8
J gene: TRBJ1-4
CDR3 DNA: TGTGCCAGCGCCGCAGGGCAAAATGAAAAACTGTTTTTT
CDR3 protein: CASAAGQNEKLFF